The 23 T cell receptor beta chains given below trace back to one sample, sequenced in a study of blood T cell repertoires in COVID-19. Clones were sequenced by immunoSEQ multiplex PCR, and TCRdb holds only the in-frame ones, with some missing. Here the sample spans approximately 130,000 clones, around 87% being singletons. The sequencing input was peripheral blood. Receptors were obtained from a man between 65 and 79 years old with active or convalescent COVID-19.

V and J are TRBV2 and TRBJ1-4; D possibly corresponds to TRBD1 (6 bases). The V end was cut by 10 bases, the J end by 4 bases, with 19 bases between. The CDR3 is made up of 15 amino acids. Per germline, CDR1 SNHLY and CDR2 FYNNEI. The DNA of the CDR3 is TGTGCCATGGGAGGGTATACAGGGATTAATGAAAAACTGTTTTTT. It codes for CAMGGYTGINEKLFF.

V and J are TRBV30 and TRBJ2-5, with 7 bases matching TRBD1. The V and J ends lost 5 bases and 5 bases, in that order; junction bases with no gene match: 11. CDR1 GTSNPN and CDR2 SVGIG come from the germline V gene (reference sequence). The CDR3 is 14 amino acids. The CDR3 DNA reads TGTGCCTGGGATTATATTAGGGGGCAGGAGACCCAGTACTTC. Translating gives CAWDYIRGQETQYF.

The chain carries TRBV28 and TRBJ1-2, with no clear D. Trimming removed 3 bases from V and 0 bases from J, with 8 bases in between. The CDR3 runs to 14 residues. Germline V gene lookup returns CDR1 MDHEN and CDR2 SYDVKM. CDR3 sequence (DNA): TGTGCCAGCAGTTTCACGGGAGCTAACTATGGCTACACCTTC. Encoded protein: CASSFTGANYGYTF.

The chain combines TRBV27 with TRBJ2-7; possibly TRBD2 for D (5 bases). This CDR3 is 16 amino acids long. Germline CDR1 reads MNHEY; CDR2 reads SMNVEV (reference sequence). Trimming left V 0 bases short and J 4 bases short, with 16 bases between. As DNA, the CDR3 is TGTGCCAGCAGTTTATCAAGAGATTTATCGGGGTACGAGCAGTACTTC. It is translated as CASSLSRDLSGYEQYF.

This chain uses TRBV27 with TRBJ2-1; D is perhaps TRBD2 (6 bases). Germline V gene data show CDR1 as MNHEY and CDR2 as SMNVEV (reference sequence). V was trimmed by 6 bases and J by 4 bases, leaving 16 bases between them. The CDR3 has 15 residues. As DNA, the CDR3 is TGTGCCAGCAGCCGGGGAGCGGAGGGGTACAATGAGCAGTTCTTC. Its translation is CASSRGAEGYNEQFF.

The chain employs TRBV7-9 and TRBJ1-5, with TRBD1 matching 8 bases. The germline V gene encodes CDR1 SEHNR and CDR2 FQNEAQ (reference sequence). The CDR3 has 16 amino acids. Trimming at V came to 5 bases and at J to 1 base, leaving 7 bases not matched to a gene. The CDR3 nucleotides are TGTGCCAGCAGCCATTCGGACAGGGCGAGCAATCAGCCCCAGCATTTT. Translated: CASSHSDRASNQPQHF. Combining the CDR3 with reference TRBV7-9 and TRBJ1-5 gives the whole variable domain DTGVSQNPRHKITKRGQNVTFRCDPISEHNRLYWYRQTLGQGPEFLTYFQNEAQLEKSRLLSDRFSAERPKGSFSTLEIQRTEQGDSAMYLCASSHSDRASNQPQHFGDGTRLSIL.

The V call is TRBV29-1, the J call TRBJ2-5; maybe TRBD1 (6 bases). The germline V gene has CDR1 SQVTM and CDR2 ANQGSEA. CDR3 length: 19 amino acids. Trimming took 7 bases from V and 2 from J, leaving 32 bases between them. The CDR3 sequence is CSAKQGREALVARQETQYF. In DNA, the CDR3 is TGCAGCGCAAAACAGGGTAGAGAGGCCCTCGTAGCTCGTCAAGAGACCCAGTACTTC.

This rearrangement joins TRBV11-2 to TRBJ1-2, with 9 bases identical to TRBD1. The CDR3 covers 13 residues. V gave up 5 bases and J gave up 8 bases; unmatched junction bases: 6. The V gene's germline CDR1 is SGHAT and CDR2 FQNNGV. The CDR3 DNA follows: TGTGCCAGCAGCGAACAGGGGGCGGGCGGCTACACCTTC. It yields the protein CASSEQGAGGYTF.

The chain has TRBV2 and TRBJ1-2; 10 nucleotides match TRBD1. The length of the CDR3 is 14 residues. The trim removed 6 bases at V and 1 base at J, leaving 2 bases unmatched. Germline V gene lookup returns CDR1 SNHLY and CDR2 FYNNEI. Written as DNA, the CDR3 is TGTGCCAGCAGGCGGACAGGGGGTAACTATGGCTACACCTTC. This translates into CASRRTGGNYGYTF.

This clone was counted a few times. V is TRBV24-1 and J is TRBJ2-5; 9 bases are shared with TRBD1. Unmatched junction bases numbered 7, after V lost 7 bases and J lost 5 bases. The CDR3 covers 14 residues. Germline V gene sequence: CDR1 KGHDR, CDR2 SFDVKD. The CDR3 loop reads CATRGTDRGETQYF. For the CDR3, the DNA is TGTGCCACCAGGGGGACGGACAGGGGTGAGACCCAGTACTTC.

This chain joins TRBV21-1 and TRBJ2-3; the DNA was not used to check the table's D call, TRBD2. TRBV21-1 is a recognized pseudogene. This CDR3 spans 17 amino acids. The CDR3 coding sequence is TGTGCCAGCAGCAAAGTAGAAAGGACTAGCGGCACAGATACGCAGTATTTT. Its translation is CASSKVERTSGTDTQYF.

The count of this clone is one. The CDR3 sequence: CASRQVTSSGANVLTF. The CDR3 DNA follows: TGTGCCAGCAGACAGGTGACTAGCTCTGGGGCCAACGTCCTGACTTTC. The J gene is TRBJ2-6, the V gene TRBV21-1; the DNA was not compared with TRBD2, the D call given in the table. TRBV21-1 is noted as a pseudogene. The length of the CDR3 is 16 residues.

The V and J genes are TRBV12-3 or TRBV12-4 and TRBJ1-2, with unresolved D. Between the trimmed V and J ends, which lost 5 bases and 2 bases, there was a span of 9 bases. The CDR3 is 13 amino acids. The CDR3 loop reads CASSPTENYGYTF. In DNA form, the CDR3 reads TGTGCCAGCAGTCCTACAGAGAACTATGGCTACACCTTC.

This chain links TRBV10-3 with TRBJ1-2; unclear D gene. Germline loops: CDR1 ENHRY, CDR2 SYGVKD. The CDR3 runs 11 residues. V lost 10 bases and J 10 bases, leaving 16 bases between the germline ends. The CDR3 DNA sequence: TGTGCCACGCGAGAATTGCGGAACTACACCTTC. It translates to CATRELRNYTF.

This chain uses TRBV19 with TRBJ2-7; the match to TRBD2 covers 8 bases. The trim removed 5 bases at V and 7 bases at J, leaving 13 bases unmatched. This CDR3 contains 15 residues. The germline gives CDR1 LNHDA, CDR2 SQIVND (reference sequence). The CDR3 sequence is CASSARTKTGGEQYF. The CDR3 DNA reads TGTGCCAGTAGTGCTCGGACGAAAACGGGGGGGGAGCAGTACTTC.

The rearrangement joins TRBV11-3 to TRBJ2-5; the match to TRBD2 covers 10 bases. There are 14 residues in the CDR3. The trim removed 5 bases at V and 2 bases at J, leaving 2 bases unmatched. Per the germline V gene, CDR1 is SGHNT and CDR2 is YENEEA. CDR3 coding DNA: TGTGCCAGCAGCCCGGGACTAGCGCAAGAGACCCAGTACTTC. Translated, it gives CASSPGLAQETQYF.

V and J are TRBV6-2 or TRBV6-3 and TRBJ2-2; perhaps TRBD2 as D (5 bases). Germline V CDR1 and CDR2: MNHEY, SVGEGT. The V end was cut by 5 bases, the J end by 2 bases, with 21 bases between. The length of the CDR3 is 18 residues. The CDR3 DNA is TGTGCCAGCAGTGTATTATCCGTGGGAGCAGTCAACACCGGGGAGCTGTTTTTT. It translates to CASSVLSVGAVNTGELFF.

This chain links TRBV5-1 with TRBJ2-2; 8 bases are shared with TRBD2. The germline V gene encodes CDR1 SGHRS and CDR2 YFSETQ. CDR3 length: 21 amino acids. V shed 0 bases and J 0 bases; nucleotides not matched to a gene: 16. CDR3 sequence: CASSLVLQSGRGRSNTGELFF. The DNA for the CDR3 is TGCGCCAGCAGCTTGGTACTTCAGTCTGGTCGCGGGAGGTCGAACACCGGGGAGCTGTTTTTT.

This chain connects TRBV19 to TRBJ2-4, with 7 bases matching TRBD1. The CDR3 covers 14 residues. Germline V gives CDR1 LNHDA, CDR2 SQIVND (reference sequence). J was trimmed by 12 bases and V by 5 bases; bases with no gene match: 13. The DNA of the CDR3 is TGTGCCAGTAGTCTTAGACAGGGCCCGGTTACTCAGTACTTC. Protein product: CASSLRQGPVTQYF.

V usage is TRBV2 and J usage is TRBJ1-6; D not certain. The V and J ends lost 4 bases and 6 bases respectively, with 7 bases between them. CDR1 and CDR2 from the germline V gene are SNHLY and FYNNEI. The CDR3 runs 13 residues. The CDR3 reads CASSGAGNSPLHF. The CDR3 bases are TGTGCCAGCAGTGGGGCGGGTAATTCACCCCTCCACTTT.

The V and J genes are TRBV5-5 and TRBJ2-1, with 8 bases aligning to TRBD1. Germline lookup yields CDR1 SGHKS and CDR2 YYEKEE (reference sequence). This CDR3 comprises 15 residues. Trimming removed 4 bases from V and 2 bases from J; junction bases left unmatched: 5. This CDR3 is CASSPQGQAYNEQFF. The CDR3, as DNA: TGTGCCAGCAGCCCCCAGGGACAGGCCTACAATGAGCAGTTCTTC.

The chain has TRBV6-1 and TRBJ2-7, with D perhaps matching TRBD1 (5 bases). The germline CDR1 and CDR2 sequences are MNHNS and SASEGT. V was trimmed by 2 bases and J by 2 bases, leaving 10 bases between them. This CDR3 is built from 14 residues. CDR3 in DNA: TGTGCCAGCAGTGAAACAGGTCTAACCTACGAGCAGTACTTC. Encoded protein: CASSETGLTYEQYF.

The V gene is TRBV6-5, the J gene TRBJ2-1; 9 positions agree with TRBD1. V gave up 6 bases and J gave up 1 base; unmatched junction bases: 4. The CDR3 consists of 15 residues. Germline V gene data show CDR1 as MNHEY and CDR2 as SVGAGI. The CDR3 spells CASSSGTGSYNEQFF. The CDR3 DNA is TGTGCCAGCAGCTCCGGGACAGGGTCCTACAATGAGCAGTTCTTC.